One and the same sample provided the 14 T cell receptor beta chains below, sequenced in a study of control samples from healthy donors and cancer patients. Profiling relied on immunoSEQ multiplex PCR, and the TCRdb table lists in-frame clones only, not all of them. The sample has about 120,000 clones, about 92% seen once. The sample was PBMCs. The receptors come from a man in his fifties with head and neck cancer.

Points on this clone: This specimen includes other DNA sequences encoding the same CDR3. This chain uses TRBV18 with TRBJ1-1; D gene ambiguous. Trimming removed 2 bases at V and 4 bases at J, with 8 bases between. Germline assignment: CDR1 KGHSH and CDR2 LQKENI. The CDR3 totals 13 residues. The CDR3 region has the DNA TGTGCCAGCTCACCAGGGTTCCTCACTGAAGCTTTCTTT. It encodes CASSPGFLTEAFF.

This clone was seen only once. This chain links TRBV2 with TRBJ1-6; no reliable D call. This CDR3 comprises 11 residues. CDR1 and CDR2 from the germline V gene are SNHLY and FYNNEI. The V gene lost 9 bases and the J gene lost 7 bases, with 7 bases spanning the gap. CDR3 DNA: TGTGCCAGTGAACAGAATTCACCCCTCCACTTT. The encoded protein is CASEQNSPLHF.

The rearrangement links TRBV10-3 to TRBJ2-2; 14 positions agree with TRBD2. Per the germline V gene, CDR1 is ENHRY and CDR2 is SYGVKD. The CDR3 is 18 amino acids. With V trimmed by 6 bases and J by 4 bases, 10 bases remained unmatched. CDR3 sequence: CAIRPSGLAGVPTGELFF. The CDR3 DNA reads as TGTGCCATCAGGCCCTCGGGACTAGCGGGGGTTCCCACCGGGGAGCTGTTTTTT.

With regard to this clone: Other DNA sequences in the sample encode the same CDR3. This chain links TRBV5-1 with TRBJ2-7; D gene uncertain. CDR1 and CDR2 (germline): SGHRS, YFSETQ. This CDR3 comprises 15 residues. V lost 0 bases to trimming and J lost 4 bases, with 14 bases between them. The CDR3 loop is CASSLDRAPQYEQYF. CDR3 in DNA: TGCGCCAGCAGCTTGGATCGGGCGCCTCAGTACGAGCAGTACTTC.

This clone appeared a single time. The rearrangement links TRBV30 to TRBJ2-3; weak D call: TRBD2 (6 bases). Germline V gives CDR1 GTSNPN, CDR2 SVGIG (reference sequence). Trimming shortened V by 2 bases and J by 6 bases, and 15 bases separated the two germline ends. The CDR3 has 14 residues. The CDR3: CAWSQRPRGDTQYF. As DNA, the CDR3 is TGTGCCTGGAGTCAACGCCCTCGGGGGGATACGCAGTATTTT.

The chain carries TRBV11-2 and TRBJ2-3; D is ambiguous. The CDR3 sequence is 11 residues long. V lost 3 bases and J 2 bases, leaving 0 bases between the germline ends. Germline V CDR1 and CDR2: SGHAT, FQNNGV. The CDR3 region has the DNA TGTGCCAGCAGCTTCACAGATACGCAGTATTTT. Its protein is CASSFTDTQYF.

The J gene is TRBJ2-1, the V gene TRBV9; D unclear. CDR3 length equals 12 residues. Germline-derived CDR1 and CDR2 are SGDLS and YYNGEE. The V end was cut by 0 bases, the J end by 6 bases, with 4 bases between. The CDR3 DNA sequence: TGTGCCAGCAGCGTAGATGTCAATGAGCAGTTCTTC. It codes for CASSVDVNEQFF. Based on the CDR3 plus reference TRBV9 and TRBJ2-1, the full variable domain is DSGVTQTPKHLITATGQRVTLRCSPRSGDLSVYWYQQSLDQGLQFLIQYYNGEERAKGNILERFSAQQFPDLHSELNLSSLELGDSALYFCASSVDVNEQFFGPGTRLTVL.

This chain links TRBV27 with TRBJ1-2, with 8 bases aligning to TRBD1. V was pared by 5 bases and J by 4 bases, with 12 bases of the junction left unmatched. This CDR3 has 16 amino acids. Germline V CDR1 and CDR2: MNHEY, SMNVEV (reference sequence). The CDR3 nucleotides are TGTGCCAGCAGTCATGCTCGACAGGGGATGGGCTATGGCTACACCTTC. Translated: CASSHARQGMGYGYTF.

This chain connects TRBV7-9 to TRBJ2-1, with 11 bases lining up with TRBD2. The CDR3 has 16 amino acids. In germline, CDR1 is SEHNR, CDR2 FQNEAQ (reference sequence). Trimming at V came to 1 base and at J to 4 bases, leaving 3 bases not matched to a gene. The CDR3 nucleotides read TGTGCCAGCAGCTTAGAAATAGCGGGGGGGTACAATGAGCAGTTCTTC. Amino acid sequence: CASSLEIAGGYNEQFF.

This chain connects TRBV13 to TRBJ2-5; TRBD2 matches 9 bases. The CDR3 runs 18 residues. Germline assignment: CDR1 PRHDT and CDR2 FYEKMQ (reference sequence). The V and J ends lost 4 bases and 1 base, in that order; junction bases with no gene match: 13. In nucleotides, the CDR3 is TGTGCCAGCAGCTCACGGGGTAGCGGGGGCCTTGTCCAAGAGACCCAGTACTTC. As protein: CASSSRGSGGLVQETQYF.

The rearrangement links TRBV18 to TRBJ2-2; TRBD2 matches at 7 bases. Germline-derived CDR1 and CDR2 are KGHSH and LQKENI. The CDR3 has 14 amino acids. V gave up 6 bases and J gave up 6 bases; unmatched junction bases: 7. This chain's CDR3 is CASSLMGLSGELFF. The CDR3 DNA is TGTGCCAGCTCCCTCATGGGACTATCCGGGGAGCTGTTTTTT.

Concerning this clone itself: Other DNA sequences in this sample translate to the same CDR3. The rearrangement links TRBV10-3 to TRBJ2-5; no reliable D call. The CDR3 is 11 residues long. CDR1 is ENHRY and CDR2 is SYGVKD in the germline V gene. Trimming removed 3 bases at V and 4 bases at J, with 3 bases between. The CDR3 sequence: CAISDGETQYF. The CDR3 region has the DNA TGTGCCATCAGTGACGGAGAGACCCAGTACTTC.

This chain connects TRBV27 to TRBJ2-1, with a possible D match to TRBD2 (6 bases). The CDR3 has 16 amino acids. Germline V gene sequence: CDR1 MNHEY, CDR2 SMNVEV (reference sequence). Between the trimmed V and J ends, which lost 7 bases and 4 bases, there was a span of 20 bases. The CDR3 sequence: CASTSKRGYQYNEQFF. CDR3 DNA: TGTGCCAGCACCTCCAAACGGGGGTACCAGTACAATGAGCAGTTCTTC.

V is TRBV27 and J is TRBJ2-3; 9 bases align to TRBD1. CDR1 is MNHEY and CDR2 is SMNVEV in the germline V gene (reference sequence). The CDR3 has 15 residues. Unmatched junction bases numbered 3, after V lost 5 bases and J lost 0 bases. The CDR3 region is CASSLQGASTDTQYF. Here the CDR3 DNA reads TGTGCCAGCAGTCTACAGGGGGCGAGCACAGATACGCAGTATTTT.